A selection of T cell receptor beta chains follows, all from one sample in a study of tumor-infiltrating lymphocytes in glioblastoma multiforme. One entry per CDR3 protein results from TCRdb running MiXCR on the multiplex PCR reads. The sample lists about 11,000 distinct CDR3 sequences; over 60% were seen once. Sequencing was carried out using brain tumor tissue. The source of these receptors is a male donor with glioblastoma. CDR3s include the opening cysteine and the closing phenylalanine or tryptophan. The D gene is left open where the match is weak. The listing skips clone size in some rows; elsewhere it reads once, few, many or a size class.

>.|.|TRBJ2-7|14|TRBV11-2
CASSLVPVSYEQYF
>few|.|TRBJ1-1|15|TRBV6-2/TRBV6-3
CASSYSTAVRNEAFF
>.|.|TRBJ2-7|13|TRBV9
CASTSGHSSEQYF
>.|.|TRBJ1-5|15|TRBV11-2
CPSSLYLGGGQPQHF
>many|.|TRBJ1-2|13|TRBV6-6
CATGTETNYGYTF
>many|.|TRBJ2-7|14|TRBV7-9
CASSLDVRPGEQYF
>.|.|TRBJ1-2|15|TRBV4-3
CASSQDRGGAEGYTF
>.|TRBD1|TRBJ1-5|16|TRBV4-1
CASSQVPGGRGGPQHF
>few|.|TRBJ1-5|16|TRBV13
CASSLGARGRGPPQHF
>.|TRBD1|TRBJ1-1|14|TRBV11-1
CASSLEEWDSETFF
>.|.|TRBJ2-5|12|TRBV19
CASSPIVDTQYF
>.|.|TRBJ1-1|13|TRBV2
CASSYNSNTDAFF
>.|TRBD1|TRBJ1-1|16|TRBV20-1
CSATDRAHAMNTEAAF
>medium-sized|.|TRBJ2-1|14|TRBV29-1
CSVEYMAGASGQFF
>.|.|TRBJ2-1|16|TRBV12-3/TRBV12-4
CASSPPEGHGNNEQFF
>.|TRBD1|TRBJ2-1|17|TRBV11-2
CPSSLTVRGPSRNERLF
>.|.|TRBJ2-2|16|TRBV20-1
CSASGAVDFNAGKLLF
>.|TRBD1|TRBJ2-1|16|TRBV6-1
CASSEAVGTGDNEQFF
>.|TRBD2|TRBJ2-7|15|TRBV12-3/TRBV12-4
CASSLAGGPRYEQYF
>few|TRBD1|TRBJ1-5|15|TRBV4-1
CASSWRQGANRPQHF
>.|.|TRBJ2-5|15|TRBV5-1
CASSLVGQHVVTQYF
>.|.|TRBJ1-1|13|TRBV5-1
CASSLGRNTEAFF
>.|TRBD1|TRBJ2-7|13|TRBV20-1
CSAVPGQGFEQYF
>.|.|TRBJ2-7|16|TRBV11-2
CASSLDPHTGSYEQYF
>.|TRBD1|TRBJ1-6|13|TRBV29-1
CSIARDRESPLHF
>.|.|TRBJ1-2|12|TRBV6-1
CASGHRPQGYTF
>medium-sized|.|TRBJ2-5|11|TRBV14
CASSLQETQYF
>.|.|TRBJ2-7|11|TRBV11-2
CASSFDPEQYF
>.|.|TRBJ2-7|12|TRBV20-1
CSVTKLSYEQHF
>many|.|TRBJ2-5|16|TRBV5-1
CASSLRIDGSRETQYF
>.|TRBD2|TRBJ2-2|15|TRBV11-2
CASSSSREGAGELFF
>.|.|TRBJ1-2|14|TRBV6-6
CASGGRVPDYGYTF
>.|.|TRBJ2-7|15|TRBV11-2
CANSLVAAEFNEQYF
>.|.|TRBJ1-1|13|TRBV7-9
CASSFQMNTEASF
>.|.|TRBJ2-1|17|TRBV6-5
CASRTDRQYRAYNEQFF
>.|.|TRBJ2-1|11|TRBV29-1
CSVDRYNEQFF
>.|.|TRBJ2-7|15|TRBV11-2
CASSLSSLTLYEQCF
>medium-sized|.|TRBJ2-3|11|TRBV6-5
CASTYGDTQYF
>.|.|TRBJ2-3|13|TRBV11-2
CASLDWSPDTQYF
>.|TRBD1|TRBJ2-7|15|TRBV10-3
CAISDSTGASYEQYF
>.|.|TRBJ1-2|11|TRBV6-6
CASSGAGGYTF
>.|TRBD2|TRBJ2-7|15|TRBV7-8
CAGRLGLAESYEQYF
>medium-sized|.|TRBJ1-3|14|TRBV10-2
CASSLGAAGNTIYF
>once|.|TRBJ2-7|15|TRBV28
CASSLLREVSYEQYF
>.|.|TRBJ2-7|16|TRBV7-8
CASSFARWGEDYEQYF
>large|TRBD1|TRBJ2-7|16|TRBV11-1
CASSLARLDRGYEQYF
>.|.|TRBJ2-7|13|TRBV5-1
CASSFEQRYVQYF
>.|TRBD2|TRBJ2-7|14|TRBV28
CASTGTSGAYEQYF
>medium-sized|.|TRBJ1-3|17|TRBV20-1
CSARGGQGAPSGNTIYF
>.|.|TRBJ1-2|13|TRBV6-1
CASSVDINYGYTF
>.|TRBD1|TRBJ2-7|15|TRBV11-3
CASSPGTGVTYEQYF
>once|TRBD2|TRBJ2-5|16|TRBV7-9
CASSPLWTSGAGTQYF
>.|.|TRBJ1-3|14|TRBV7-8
CATRHKLTGNTIYF
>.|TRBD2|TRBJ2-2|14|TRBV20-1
CSARLAVKTGELFF
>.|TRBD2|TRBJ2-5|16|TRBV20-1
CSAGSSGKIGGETQYF